This T cell receptor beta chain was sequenced for a study of blood T cell repertoires in COVID-19. Using immunoSEQ multiplex PCR, the repertoire was profiled, and TCRdb retains in-frame clones only, with some absent. The data show 230,000 or so clones, 70% to 90% seen once. Participant-reported clinical history was the basis for cohort assignment. This clone has a handful of counts. V was shortened by 5 bases and J by 14 bases, with 13 bases between the two germline ends. The CDR3 is made up of 12 amino acids. CDR1 and CDR2 from the germline V gene are MDHEN and SYDVKM. This receptor was obtained from a woman in her forties or fifties with acute COVID-19. The material sequenced was PBMCs or T cells enriched from blood (not recorded which). This chain uses TRBV28 with TRBJ1-6, with D uncertain. In nucleotides, the CDR3 is TGTGCCAGCAGTGCCGGGTCAAAGGCCCTCCACTTT. It translates to CASSAGSKALHF.